This T cell receptor beta chain derives from a study of T cell repertoires in cytomegalovirus infection. Overall study findings and caveats: HLA-C-restricted CMV-specific TCR beta clonotypes prevailed in the ex vivo response.

A word on this clonotype: Its antigen is unknown.

TCRdb used MiXCR to reprocess the reads, holding one entry per CDR3 protein. The top ten hold 65% to 85% of the sample, which has about 63,000 distinct CDR3 sequences, 20% to 25% seen once. The sample consisted of CD8+ T cells from cultured PBMCs, taken from culture after CMV antigen stimulation. This receptor was taken from a human donor in good health (CMV status not recorded). Some clones in this sample may be carry-over from other donors' samples.

For the CDR3, the DNA is TGTGCCATCAGTGCAGGGTGGGCCACTGAAGCTTTCTTT. Its protein product is CAISAGWATEAFF. The chain combines TRBV7-9 with TRBJ1-1, with D perhaps TRBD1 (5 bases). Germline lookup yields CDR1 SEHNR and CDR2 FQNEAQ (reference sequence). The CDR3 extends over 13 amino acids. The germline V and J ends were trimmed by 10 bases and 4 bases, with 16 bases remaining between them.